Listed below are T cell receptor beta chains from one sample, sequenced in a study of response to subunit inactivated influenza vaccine. MiXCR, run by TCRdb on the RT-PCR reads, gives a single entry per CDR3 protein. The sample yields hundreds of thousands of distinct CDR3 sequences, approximately 15% seen once. Sequenced material: CD4+ T cells sorted from PBMCs, taken approximately 25 months after vaccination. The receptors originated from a man between 45 and 75 years old who received an inactivated influenza vaccine. The CDR3 runs from the conserved cysteine through the conserved F or W. Each record gives: J gene, clone size, D gene, V gene, CDR3 DNA, CDR3 protein. A D gene is named only where the DNA matches it firmly. Clone size is stated in some rows and not others, as once, few, many or a class when expanded.

J: TRBJ2-7; size: few; D: TRBD1; V: TRBV12-3/TRBV12-4; DNA: TGTGCCAGCAGTTCGGGACAGACCCCCACCTACGAGCAGTACTTC; CDR3: CASSSGQTPTYEQYF
J: TRBJ1-1; size: .; D: TRBD1; V: TRBV12-3/TRBV12-4; DNA: TGTGCCAGCAGTTTTAGGACCGGGACAGCGAACACTGAAGCTTTCTTT; CDR3: CASSFRTGTANTEAFF
J: TRBJ2-7; size: many; D: .; V: TRBV5-1; DNA: TGCGCCAGCAGCCAGGGACTGACTACCTACGAGCAGTACTTC; CDR3: CASSQGLTTYEQYF
J: TRBJ2-2; size: .; D: TRBD2; V: TRBV5-1; DNA: TGCGCCAGCAGCTTGGAAGGGACTAGCTCCGGGGAGCTGTTTTTT; CDR3: CASSLEGTSSGELFF
J: TRBJ1-6; size: many; D: .; V: TRBV20-1; DNA: TGCAGTGCTAGAGATGGCGGGGGTGGCTATAATTCACCCCTCCACTTT; CDR3: CSARDGGGGYNSPLHF
J: TRBJ2-1; size: .; D: .; V: TRBV24-1; DNA: TGTGCCACCAGTGATTTTCTAGGTAGGATGCTGTTCTTC; CDR3: CATSDFLGRMLFF
J: TRBJ2-7; size: few; D: .; V: TRBV3-1; DNA: TGTGCCAGCAGCCAAGATTGGAGTGGTTCCTACGAGCAGTACTTC; CDR3: CASSQDWSGSYEQYF
J: TRBJ2-1; size: .; D: TRBD2; V: TRBV20-1; DNA: TGCAGTGCTAGAGAACCACTAGCGGGGATTGTCTACAATGAGCAGTTCTTC; CDR3: CSAREPLAGIVYNEQFF
J: TRBJ1-5; size: few; D: .; V: TRBV5-1; DNA: TGCGCCAGCAGCTTGGTTCCAGGGAATCAGCCCCAGCATTTT; CDR3: CASSLVPGNQPQHF
J: TRBJ2-1; size: .; D: TRBD2; V: TRBV10-3; DNA: TGTGCCATCACCGGGACTAGCGGGGGGAATAATGAGCAGTTCTTC; CDR3: CAITGTSGGNNEQFF
J: TRBJ2-1; size: few; D: TRBD2; V: TRBV6-2/TRBV6-3; DNA: TGTGCCAGCAGTTACAATTATCGGGAGGGCCACCTTTATGAGCAGTTCTTC; CDR3: CASSYNYREGHLYEQFF